The entry below describes one T cell receptor beta chain. The clone's antigen remains unknown. The input lacks base qualities; no much larger clone sits a single base away. From V the trimming removes 4 bases and from J it removes 0 bases, while the gene matches leave 6 bases of the junction unaccounted for. The CDR3 holds 16 amino acids from the cysteine to the phenylalanine. The only DNA kept is the CDR3, 48 bases in frame from the first base. The CDR1 and CDR2 encoded by the germline V gene are SGHRS and YFSETQ. TCRbeta CDR3 regions were amplified from genomic DNA by means of the immunoSEQ Assay, a bias-controlled multiplex PCR. In the source study's methods: Within the assay, amplification of reference gene primers was used to estimate how many nucleated cells each sample contained. To quantify the absolute abundance of each unique TCRbeta CDR3 rearrangement, sequence reads were collapsed and filtered. Productive Simpson clonality was computed per sample as the square root of Simpson's diversity index over productive rearrangements. TCRdb stores this immuneACCESS table with in-frame sequences only. Part of the clones is absent; in the studies checked, under half of the shortfall reflects unresolved V genes, and no reason is known for the rest. The V and J calls and clone size are taken from that table; D and trimming were inferred from the DNA. Within this sample are under 150,000 clones, with 80% to 90% of them counted one time only. Roughly 18% of the sample lies in the top ten.

The data are from a study of blood T cell repertoires in COVID-19 (dated by TCRdb to between 2020 and 2021). Regarding the study in general: Samples covering the acute and convalescent phases of COVID-19 were provided by collaborators in the United States, Italy and Spain. Sample metadata almost always included a de-identified subject ID, COVID-19 status, age in years and sex. The samples were drawn from the first 160 participants of the ongoing ImmuneRACE study and from 950 to 1,500 subjects provided by 6 global collaborators. Where available, HLA class I and class II types were taken from metadata supplied by the sample provider and were not determined by assay-based typing. The material from the prospective study consisted of cDNA or gDNA derived from T cells, B-cell-depleted T cells, or PBMCs. The dataset comprised deeply sampled blood TCRbeta repertoires from subjects exposed to, actively infected with, or recovered from COVID-19. The repertoires were released in a freely available public database intended as a resource for research on the immune response to SARS-CoV-2.

Study-level results and caveats: Clinical and demographic metadata were provided uncurated, with the amount varying by source and participant.

Collaborating institutions collected whole blood in K2EDTA tubes following their own protocols. For TCRbeta analysis, collaborator samples were shipped as frozen whole blood, as isolated PBMCs, or as DNA extracted from either sample type. Sequenced: peripheral blood. The receptor comes from a man aged 45-65 years with active or convalescent COVID-19. The rearrangement combines TRBV5-1 with TRBJ2-1; 8 junctional bases match TRBD2. The bases read TGCGCCAGCAGCCCGGGGGGGGCCAGCTCCTACAATGAGCAGTTCTTC. It translates as CASSPGGASSYNEQFF.